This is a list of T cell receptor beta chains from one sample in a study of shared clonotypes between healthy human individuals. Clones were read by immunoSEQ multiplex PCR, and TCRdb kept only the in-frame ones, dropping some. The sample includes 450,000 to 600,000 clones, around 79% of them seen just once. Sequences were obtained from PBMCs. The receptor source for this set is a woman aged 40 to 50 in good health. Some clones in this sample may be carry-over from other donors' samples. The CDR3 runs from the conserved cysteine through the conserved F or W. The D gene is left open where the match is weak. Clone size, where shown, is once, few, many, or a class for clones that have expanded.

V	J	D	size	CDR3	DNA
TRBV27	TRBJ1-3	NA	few	CASSKQSSGNTIYF	TGTGCCAGCAGTAAACAGAGCTCTGGAAACACCATATATTTT
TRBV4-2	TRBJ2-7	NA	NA	CASSQGLGGYEQYF	TGTGCCAGCAGCCAAGGGCTAGGGGGTTACGAGCAGTACTTC
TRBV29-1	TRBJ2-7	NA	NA	CSVTPYGGTYEQYF	TGCAGCGTGACCCCCTACGGGGGCACCTACGAGCAGTACTTC
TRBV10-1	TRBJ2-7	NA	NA	CASSGTGRYEQYF	TGCGCCAGTAGCGGGACAGGGCGATACGAGCAGTACTTC
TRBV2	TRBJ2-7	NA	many	CASGQDGGRGAYEQYF	TGTGCCAGCGGCCAGGACGGGGGTAGGGGGGCCTACGAGCAGTACTTC
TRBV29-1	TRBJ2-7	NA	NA	CSVGLGQAYEQYF	TGCAGCGTTGGACTAGGACAGGCCTACGAGCAGTACTTC
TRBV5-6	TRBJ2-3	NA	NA	CASSPGVGSTQYF	TGTGCCAGCAGCCCCGGTGTTGGCTCCACGCAGTATTTT
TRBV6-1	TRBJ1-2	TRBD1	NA	CASSNRGVDGYTF	TGTGCCAGCAGCAACAGGGGGGTCGATGGCTACACCTTC
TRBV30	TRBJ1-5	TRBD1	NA	CAWSPGTGDQPQHF	TGTGCCTGGAGTCCCGGGACAGGGGATCAGCCCCAGCATTTT
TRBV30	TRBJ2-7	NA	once	CAWSVWGSYEQYF	TGTGCCTGGAGTGTATGGGGCTCCTACGAGCAGTACTTC
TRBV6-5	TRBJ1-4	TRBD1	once	CASSTLRDSEKLFF	TGTGCCAGCAGTACCTTAAGGGACAGTGAAAAACTGTTTTTT
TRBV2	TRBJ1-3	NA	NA	CASSDLPGNTIYF	TGTGCCAGCAGTGACCTTCCTGGAAACACCATATATTTT
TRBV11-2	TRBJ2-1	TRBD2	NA	CASSLGASGRAQGNEQFF	TGTGCCAGCAGCTTAGGGGCCAGCGGGAGGGCCCAGGGGAATGAGCAGTTCTTC
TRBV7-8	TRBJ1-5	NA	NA	CASSSFNQPQHF	TGTGCCAGCAGCTCCTTCAATCAGCCCCAGCATTTT
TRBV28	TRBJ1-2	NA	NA	CASTLAGLRGYTF	TGTGCCAGCACCCTCGCGGGACTCCGCGGCTACACCTTC
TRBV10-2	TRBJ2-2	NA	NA	CASSELAGELFF	TGCGCCAGCAGTGAGCTTGCCGGGGAGCTGTTTTTT
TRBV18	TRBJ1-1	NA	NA	CASSTRDENTEAFF	TGTGCCAGCTCAACCCGGGACGAGAACACTGAAGCTTTCTTT
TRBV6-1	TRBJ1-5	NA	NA	CASSEWVGADQPQHF	TGTGCCAGCAGTGAATGGGTAGGGGCGGATCAGCCCCAGCATTTT
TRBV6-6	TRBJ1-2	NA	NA	CASSPPGAGHGYTF	TGTGCCAGCAGTCCGCCTGGGGCAGGGCATGGCTACACCTTC